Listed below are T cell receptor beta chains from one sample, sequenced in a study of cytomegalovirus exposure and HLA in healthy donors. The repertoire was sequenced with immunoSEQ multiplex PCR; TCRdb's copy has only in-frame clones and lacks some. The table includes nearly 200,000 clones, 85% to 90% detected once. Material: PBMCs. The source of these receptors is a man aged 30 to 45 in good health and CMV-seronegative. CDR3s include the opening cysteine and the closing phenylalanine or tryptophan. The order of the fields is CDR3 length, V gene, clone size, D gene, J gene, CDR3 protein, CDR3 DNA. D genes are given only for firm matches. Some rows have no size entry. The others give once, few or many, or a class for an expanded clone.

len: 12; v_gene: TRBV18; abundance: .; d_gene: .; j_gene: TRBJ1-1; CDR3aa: CASSEGLAEAFF; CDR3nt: TGTGCCAGCTCAGAGGGACTCGCTGAAGCTTTCTTT
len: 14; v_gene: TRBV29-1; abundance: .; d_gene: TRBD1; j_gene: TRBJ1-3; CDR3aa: CSVDRGRSGNTIYF; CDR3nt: TGCAGCGTAGACAGGGGCCGCTCTGGAAACACCATATATTTT
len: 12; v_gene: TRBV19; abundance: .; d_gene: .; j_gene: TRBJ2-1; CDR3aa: CASSQGIDEQFF; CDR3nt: TGTGCCAGTTCCCAGGGGATCGATGAGCAGTTCTTC
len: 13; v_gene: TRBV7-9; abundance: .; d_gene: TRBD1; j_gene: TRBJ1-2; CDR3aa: CASTPTGTYGYTF; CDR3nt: TGTGCCAGCACCCCGACAGGGACCTATGGCTACACCTTC
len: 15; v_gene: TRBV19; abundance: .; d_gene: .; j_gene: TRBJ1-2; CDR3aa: CASSIDPEGGNGYTF; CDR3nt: TGTGCCAGTAGTATAGACCCAGAGGGCGGCAATGGCTACACCTTC
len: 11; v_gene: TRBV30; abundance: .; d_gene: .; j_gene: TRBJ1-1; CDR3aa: CAWNRGVTAFF; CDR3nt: TGTGCCTGGAATAGGGGTGTTACAGCTTTCTTT
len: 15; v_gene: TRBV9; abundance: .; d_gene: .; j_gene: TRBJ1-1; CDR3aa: CASSVVEGTGFEAFF; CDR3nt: TGTGCCAGCAGCGTAGTGGAGGGGACGGGCTTTGAAGCTTTCTTT
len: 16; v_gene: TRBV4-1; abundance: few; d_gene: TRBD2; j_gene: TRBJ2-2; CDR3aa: CASKTRGGRDTGELFF; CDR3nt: TGCGCCAGCAAGACCCGGGGCGGGAGAGACACCGGGGAGCTGTTTTTT
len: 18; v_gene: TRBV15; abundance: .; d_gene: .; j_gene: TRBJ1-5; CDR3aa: CATSRVLTVLNSNQPQHF; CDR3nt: TGTGCCACCAGCAGAGTCCTGACAGTTTTAAATAGCAATCAGCCCCAGCATTTT
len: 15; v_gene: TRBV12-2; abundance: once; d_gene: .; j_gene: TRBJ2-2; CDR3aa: CASRLVLQGPGELFF; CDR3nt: TGTGCAAGTCGCTTAGTTTTACAGGGGCCCGGGGAGCTGTTTTTT
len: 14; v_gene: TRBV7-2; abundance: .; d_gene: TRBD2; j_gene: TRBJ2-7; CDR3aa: CASSQGLASYEQYF; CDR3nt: TGTGCCAGCAGCCAGGGACTAGCGAGCTACGAGCAGTACTTC
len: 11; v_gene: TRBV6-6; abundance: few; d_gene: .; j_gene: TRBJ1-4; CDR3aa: CATRQAQKLFF; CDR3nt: TGTGCCACCCGACAGGCGCAAAAACTGTTTTTT
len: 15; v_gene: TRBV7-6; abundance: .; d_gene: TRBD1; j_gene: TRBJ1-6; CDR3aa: CASSAVRTGYSPLHF; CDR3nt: TGTGCCAGCAGCGCGGTTAGGACAGGGTATTCACCCCTCCACTTT
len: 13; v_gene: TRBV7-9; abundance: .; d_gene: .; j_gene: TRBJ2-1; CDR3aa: CASSLTTGSEQFF; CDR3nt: TGTGCCAGCAGCTTAACGACGGGGAGTGAGCAGTTCTTC
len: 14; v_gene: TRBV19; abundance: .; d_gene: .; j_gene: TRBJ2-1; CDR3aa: CASSRQVTYNEQFF; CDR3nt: TGTGCCAGTAGTAGACAGGTAACCTACAATGAGCAGTTCTTC
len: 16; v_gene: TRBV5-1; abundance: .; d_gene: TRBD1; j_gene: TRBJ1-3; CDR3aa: CASSLAGQGSGNTIYF; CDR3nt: TGCGCCAGCAGCTTGGCGGGACAGGGTTCAGGAAACACCATATATTTT
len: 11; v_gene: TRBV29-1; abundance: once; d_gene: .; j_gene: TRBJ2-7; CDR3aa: CSVGGEGEQYF; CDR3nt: TGCAGCGTTGGGGGAGAGGGCGAGCAGTACTTC
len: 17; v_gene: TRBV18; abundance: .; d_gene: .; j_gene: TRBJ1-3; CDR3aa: CASSPETGRFSGNTIYF; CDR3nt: TGTGCCAGCTCACCCGAGACAGGCCGCTTCTCTGGAAACACCATATATTTT
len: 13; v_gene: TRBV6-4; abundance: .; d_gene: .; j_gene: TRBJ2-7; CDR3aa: CASSESRGGEQYF; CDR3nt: TGTGCCAGCAGTGAATCTCGAGGCGGCGAGCAGTACTTC
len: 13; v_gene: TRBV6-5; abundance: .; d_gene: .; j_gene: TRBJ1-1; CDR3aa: CASSYAGNTEAFF; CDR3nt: TGTGCCAGCAGTTATGCGGGGAACACTGAAGCTTTCTTT
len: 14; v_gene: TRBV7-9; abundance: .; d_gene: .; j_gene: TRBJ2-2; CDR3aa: CASSLLRGTGELFF; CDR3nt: TGTGCCAGCAGCTTATTAAGGGGGACCGGGGAGCTGTTTTTT
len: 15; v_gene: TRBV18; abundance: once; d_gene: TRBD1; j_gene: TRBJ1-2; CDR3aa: CASSPIGQGNYGYTF; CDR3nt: TGTGCCAGCTCACCTATTGGACAGGGAAACTATGGCTACACCTTC
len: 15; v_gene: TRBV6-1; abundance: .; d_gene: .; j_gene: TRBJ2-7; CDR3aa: CASSGQGPNSYEQYF; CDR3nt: TGTGCCAGCAGTGGTCAGGGGCCAAATTCCTACGAGCAGTACTTC
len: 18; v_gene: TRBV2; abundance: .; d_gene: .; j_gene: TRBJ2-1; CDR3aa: CASSDEPSGAVTRNEQFF; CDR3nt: TGTGCCAGCAGTGATGAGCCCTCAGGGGCGGTCACGAGGAATGAGCAGTTCTTC
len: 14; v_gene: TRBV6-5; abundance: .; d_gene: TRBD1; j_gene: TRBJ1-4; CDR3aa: CASSYTSGGEKLFF; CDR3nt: TGTGCCAGCAGTTACACATCAGGGGGTGAAAAACTGTTTTTT
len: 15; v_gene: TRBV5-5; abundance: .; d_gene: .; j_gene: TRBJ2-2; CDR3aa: CASSSGNRDTGELFF; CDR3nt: TGTGCCAGCAGCTCCGGGAATCGGGACACCGGGGAGCTGTTTTTT
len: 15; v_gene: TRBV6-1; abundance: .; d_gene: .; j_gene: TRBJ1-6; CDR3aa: CASVGRTSYNSPLHF; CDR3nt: TGTGCCAGTGTAGGGAGGACCTCCTATAATTCACCCCTCCACTTT
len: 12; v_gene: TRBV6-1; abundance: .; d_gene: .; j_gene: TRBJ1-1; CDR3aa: CASNYRRTEAFF; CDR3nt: TGTGCCAGCAATTACCGGCGGACTGAAGCTTTCTTT
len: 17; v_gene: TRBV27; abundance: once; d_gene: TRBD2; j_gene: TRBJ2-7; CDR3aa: CASTSSSTSGATYEQYF; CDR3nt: TGTGCCAGCACGTCATCCTCAACTAGCGGGGCTACCTACGAGCAGTACTTC
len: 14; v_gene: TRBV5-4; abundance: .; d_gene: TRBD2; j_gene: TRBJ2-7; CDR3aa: CASSKDSGFGEQYF; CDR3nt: TGTGCCAGCAGCAAAGATAGCGGGTTCGGCGAGCAGTACTTC
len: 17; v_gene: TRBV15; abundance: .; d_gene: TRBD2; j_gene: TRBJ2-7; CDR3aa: CATSRGSSGAHSYEQYF; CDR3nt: TGTGCCACCAGCAGAGGGAGTAGCGGGGCCCACTCCTACGAGCAGTACTTC
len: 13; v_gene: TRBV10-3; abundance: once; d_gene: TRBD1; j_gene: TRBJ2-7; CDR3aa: CAISQTGGYEQYF; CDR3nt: TGTGCCATCAGCCAGACAGGGGGCTACGAGCAGTACTTC
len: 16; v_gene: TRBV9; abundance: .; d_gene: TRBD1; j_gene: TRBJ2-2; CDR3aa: CASSAGTGGFIGELFF; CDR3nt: TGTGCCAGCAGCGCCGGGACAGGGGGCTTTATCGGGGAGCTGTTTTTT
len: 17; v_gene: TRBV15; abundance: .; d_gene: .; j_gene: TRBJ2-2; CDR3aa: CATSRDLGSPGTGELFF; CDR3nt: TGTGCCACCAGCAGAGATCTAGGCAGCCCGGGCACCGGGGAGCTGTTTTTT
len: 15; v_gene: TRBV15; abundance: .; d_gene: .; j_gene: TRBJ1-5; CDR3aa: CATSRDRETNQPQHF; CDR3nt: TGTGCCACCAGCAGAGATCGGGAAACCAATCAGCCCCAGCATTTT
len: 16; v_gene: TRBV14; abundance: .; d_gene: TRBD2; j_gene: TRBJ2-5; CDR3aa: CASSRRLAGDLETQYF; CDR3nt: TGTGCCAGCAGCCGCCGGCTAGCGGGAGACTTGGAGACCCAGTACTTC
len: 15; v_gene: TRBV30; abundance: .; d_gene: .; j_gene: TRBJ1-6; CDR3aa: CAWREGGSYNSPLHF; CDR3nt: TGTGCCTGGAGGGAAGGGGGCTCCTATAATTCACCCCTCCACTTT
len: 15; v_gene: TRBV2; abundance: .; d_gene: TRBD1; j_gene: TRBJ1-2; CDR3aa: CASTPGTGGDYGYTF; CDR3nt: TGTGCCAGCACCCCCGGGACAGGGGGGGACTATGGCTACACCTTC
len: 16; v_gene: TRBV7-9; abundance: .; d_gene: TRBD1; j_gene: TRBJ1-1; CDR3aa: CASSPHGQGLNTEAFF; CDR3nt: TGTGCCAGCAGCCCCCATGGACAGGGGTTGAACACTGAAGCTTTCTTT
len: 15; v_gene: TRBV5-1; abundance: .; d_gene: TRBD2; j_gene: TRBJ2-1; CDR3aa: CASSSRLAGTNEQFF; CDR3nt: TGCGCCAGCAGCTCACGACTAGCGGGGACCAATGAGCAGTTCTTC
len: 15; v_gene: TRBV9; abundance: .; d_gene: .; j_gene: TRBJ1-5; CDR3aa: CASSVGVRGVEPQHF; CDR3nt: TGTGCCAGCAGCGTAGGAGTCAGGGGAGTGGAGCCCCAGCATTTT
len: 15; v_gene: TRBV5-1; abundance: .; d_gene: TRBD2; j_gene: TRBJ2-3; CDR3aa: CASNPGGASTDTQYF; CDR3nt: TGCGCCAGCAACCCCGGGGGGGCAAGCACAGATACGCAGTATTTT
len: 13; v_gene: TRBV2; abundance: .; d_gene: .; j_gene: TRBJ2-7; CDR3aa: CASRVENPYEQYF; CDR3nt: TGTGCCAGCAGAGTCGAGAACCCCTACGAGCAGTACTTC
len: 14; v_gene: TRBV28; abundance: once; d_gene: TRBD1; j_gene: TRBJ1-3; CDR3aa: CASRPTGGGNTIYF; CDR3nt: TGTGCCAGCAGGCCGACAGGGGGCGGAAACACCATATATTTT
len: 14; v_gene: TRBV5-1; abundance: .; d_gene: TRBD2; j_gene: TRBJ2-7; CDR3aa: CASSTGAGGYEQYF; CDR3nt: TGCGCCAGCAGCACTGGGGCGGGAGGCTACGAGCAGTACTTC
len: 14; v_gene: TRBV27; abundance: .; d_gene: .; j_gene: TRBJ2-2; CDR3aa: CASRTVRNTGELFF; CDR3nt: TGTGCCAGCCGGACAGTCCGGAACACCGGGGAGCTGTTTTTT
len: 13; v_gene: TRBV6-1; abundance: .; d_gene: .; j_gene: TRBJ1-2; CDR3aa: CASSESLEYGYTF; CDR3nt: TGTGCCAGCAGTGAAAGCCTTGAGTATGGCTACACCTTC
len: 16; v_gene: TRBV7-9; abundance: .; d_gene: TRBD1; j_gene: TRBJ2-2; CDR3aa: CASSLAGTGRTGELFF; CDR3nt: TGTGCCAGCAGCTTAGCAGGGACAGGGCGCACCGGGGAGCTGTTTTTT
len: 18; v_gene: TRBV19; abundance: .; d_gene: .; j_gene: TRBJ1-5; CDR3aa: CASSIRMGRVRNNQPQHF; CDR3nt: TGTGCCAGTAGTATAAGAATGGGCAGGGTCCGGAACAATCAGCCCCAGCATTTT
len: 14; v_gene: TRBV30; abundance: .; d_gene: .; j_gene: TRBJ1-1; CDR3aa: CAWSKRGSSTEAFF; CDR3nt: TGTGCCTGGAGTAAAAGGGGGTCATCCACTGAAGCTTTCTTT
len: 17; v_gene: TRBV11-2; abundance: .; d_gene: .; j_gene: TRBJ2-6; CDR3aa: CASSGMDNPVGANVLTF; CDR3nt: TGTGCCAGCAGCGGAATGGACAACCCCGTTGGGGCCAACGTCCTGACTTTC